Reported below is one TCR beta chain. Only in-frame clones appear in the TCRdb table, and some are missing; sequencing was by immunoSEQ multiplex PCR. The profile shows about 140,000 clones, roughly 80% of them singletons. The sample comes from a study of radiation and T cells in renal cell carcinoma. Looked up from germline, CDR1 is SGHNT and CDR2 is YYREEE (reference sequence). The V end was cut by 6 bases, the J end by 0 bases, with 16 bases between. This CDR3 is 15 amino acids long. The time point is: baseline pretreatment blood. Treatment reported: 15 Gy SBRT to primary tumor, nephrectomy 4 weeks later. Clear cell pathology was present in this patient's renal cell carcinoma.

The starting material was blood, obtained from a patient whose treatment included radiotherapy and nephrectomy. This clonotype was obtained from a woman aged 45-65 years with renal cell carcinoma. The V gene is TRBV5-4, the J gene TRBJ2-7, with D hard to call. The CDR3 is CASTLKGPSSYEQYF. The CDR3 bases are TGTGCCAGCACTCTTAAGGGTCCCAGCTCCTACGAGCAGTACTTC.